This note documents a single T cell receptor beta chain sequence. Its target is unknown. The data derive from a study of T cell responses to AZD1222 COVID-19 vaccine. Overall study findings and caveats: Recipients of two AZD1222 doses showed rising Spike-specific TCR breadth and depth.

Assay used: immunoSEQ multiplex PCR; TCRdb lists only in-frame clones, some missing. The sample has more than 80,000 clones, 80% to 90% seen once. After removal of 0 bases from V and 3 bases from J, the junction contained 9 bases not matched to a gene. The germline CDR1 and CDR2 sequences are SQVTM and ANQGSEA. There are 16 residues in the CDR3. The chain links TRBV29-1 to TRBJ2-7; 9 nucleotides line up with TRBD2. This sample comprised peripheral blood, obtained 28 days after the second AZD1222 dose. The clonotype originates from an adult who received the AZD1222 COVID-19 vaccine. CDR3 sequence (DNA): TGCAGCGTTGAAGATGGAGATAGCGGGGGCCACTACGAGCAGTACGTC. This sequence encodes CSVEDGDSGGHYEQYV.